This T cell receptor beta chain was sequenced in a study of PD-1 blockade in classical Hodgkin lymphoma. Study context: Patients had nivolumab dosed at 3 mg/kg, delivered intravenously every 2 weeks.

Each patient's relapse followed autologous stem cell transplantation, and brentuximab vedotin exposure varied. It was by magnetic negative selection that CD8+ T cells were isolated from thawed PBMCs. The patients, who had relapsed/refractory classical Hodgkin lymphoma, achieved best responses of complete response, partial response or progressive disease. V trimming: 5 bases; J trimming: 4 bases; junction bases outside the gene matches: 5. The CDR3 spans 14 residues. Germline-derived CDR1 and CDR2 are MDHEN and SYDVKM. TCRdb keeps only in-frame clones here, not all; method: immunoSEQ multiplex PCR. The table has about 7,800 clones, more than 70% seen once. General observations from the study: TCR diversity rose significantly by C4D1 in CD4+ but not CD8+ cells.

Of note for this clone: Antigen: not known.

Sequences were derived from CD8+ T cells from blood, sampled at baseline. V is TRBV28 and J is TRBJ2-7, with TRBD1 matching over 10 bases. The receptor was isolated from a human donor with classical Hodgkin lymphoma. CDR3 amino acids: CASSGTGEPYEQYF. The CDR3 bases are TGTGCCAGCAGTGGGACAGGGGAACCTTACGAGCAGTACTTC.